The present TCR beta chain was sequenced within a study of OX40 agonist ivuxolimab in advanced cancers. Germline values: CDR1 SGHVS, CDR2 FQNEAQ. The CDR3 loop spans 17 amino acids. Losses at the gene ends were 5 bases for V and 11 bases for J; bases not matched to a gene: 16. Measured with immunoSEQ multiplex PCR; TCRdb has only the in-frame clones, and not every one. This sample has about 94,000 clones, with about nine tenths found just once. The J gene is TRBJ1-4, the V gene TRBV7-8, with 11 bases fitting TRBD1. Sequencing used CD4+ or CD8+ T cells sorted from blood, obtained in a trial of the OX40 agonist ivuxolimab. The TCR originated in an adult with an advanced solid tumor such as melanoma, head and neck, liver or kidney cancer. The CDR3 sequence: CASSQNAPGQGGDKLFF. CDR3 bases: TGTGCCAGCAGCCAAAACGCCCCGGGACAGGGGGGGGATAAACTGTTTTTT.